Listed here is a single T cell receptor (beta chain). Its target antigen remains unknown. No base qualities exist here, and no much larger clone lies one base off it. The CDR3 regions of human TCRbeta chains were analyzed by immunosequencing. Concerning the study's data processing: TCRs in the repertoires were matched against a reference library of SARS-CoV-2-specific TCRs that had been generated with the MIRA antigen-specificity platform. Breadth meant the fraction of unique TCRs that were SARS-CoV-2-associated, whereas depth meant the fraction of total T cells that were SARS-CoV-2-associated. Each spike-specific TCR was assigned to its reactive spike region and to a CD4 or CD8 class using the MIRA data. Log10-transformed breadth and depth values were compared by one-way ANOVA with Sidak's multiple comparisons tests. The source is immuneACCESS, and TCRdb retained only in-frame sequences with V and J called. Part of the clones is not carried over; for the studies checked, unresolved V genes explain less than half of this, and the remainder is unexplained. That table furnishes V, J and clone size, whereas the DNA furnished D and trimming. The sample table records 140,000 to 150,000 clones; 85% to 95% of these occur just once. Approximately 3% of the sample lies in the top ten.

CDR1 and CDR2, per the germline V gene, are SGHNT and YENEEA. CDR3 length: 15 amino acids, cysteine to phenylalanine. Just the 45-base CDR3 DNA is kept, in frame starting at base 1. Trimming costs V 0 bases and J 0 bases, and their ends lie 6 bases apart. The time point label on this specimen signifies: baseline before first vaccination. The treatment or condition label, read with the paper, signifies: meningococcal conjugate vaccine given as trial control. Vaccinee samples came from UK trials COV001 and COV002, including a single-blind randomized controlled phase 2/3 trial of AZD1222 (ChAdOx1 nCoV-19) in healthy adults. For TCRbeta chain sequencing, PBMC samples from trial participants were taken at day 0 and at day 28 after the second dose. This specimen comes from a study of T cell responses to AZD1222 COVID-19 vaccine (dated by TCRdb to 2020 to 2023). In the study overall: A total of about 250 trial participants underwent TCR sequencing, of whom more than 200 had received two doses of AZD1222 and about 26 had received two doses of the MenACWY control vaccine. Trial participants were enrolled into age subgroups of 18-55, 56-69 and 70-plus years, which contained about 150, 27 and 61 TCR-sequenced participants, respectively. What the authors observed across the whole study: Epitopes outside the regions mutated in the B.1.351 and B.1.1.7 variants were reportedly recognized by nearly half of the unique spike-specific TCRs. The vaccine-associated CD4 TCRs covered the entire spike protein, and the dominant responses fell in regions 160-218 and 743-854. After two AZD1222 doses, both the breadth and the depth of spike-specific TCRs were significantly higher than at day 0 and than in MenACWY recipients. Only five to seven AZD1222 recipients were SARS-CoV-2 seropositive at baseline, limiting conclusions about previously exposed vaccinees. The 56-69-year group was small, and its depth increase did not reach significance, likely because of low power. Because no samples from the day 14 peak response were available, repertoires could be characterized only after the peak T cell response. Participants were mostly white British, with more females than males. The authors suggested clonal diversity may have been underestimated.

The sequence came from an adult in good health. Recombination linked TRBV11-3 to TRBJ2-1; TRBD2 might be the D gene, on 5 matching bases. The sequences come from peripheral blood, collected on day 0 of MenACWY control vaccination. The nucleotide sequence is TGTGCCAGCAGCTTAGAACGGGGCTCCTACAATGAGCAGTTCTTC. It translates as CASSLERGSYNEQFF.